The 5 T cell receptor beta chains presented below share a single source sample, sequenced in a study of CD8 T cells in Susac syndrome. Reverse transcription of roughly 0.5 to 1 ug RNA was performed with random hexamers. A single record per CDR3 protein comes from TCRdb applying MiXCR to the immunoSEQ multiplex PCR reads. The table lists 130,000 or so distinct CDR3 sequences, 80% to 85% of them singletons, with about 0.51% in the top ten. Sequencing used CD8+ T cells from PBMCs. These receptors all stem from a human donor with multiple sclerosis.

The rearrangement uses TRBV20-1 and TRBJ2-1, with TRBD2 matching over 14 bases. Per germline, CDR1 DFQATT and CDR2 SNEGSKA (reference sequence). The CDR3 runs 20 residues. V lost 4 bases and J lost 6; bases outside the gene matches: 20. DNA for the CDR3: TGCAGTGCTACCCCCTTTTTGGGGACTAGCGGGAGATCTTCCCCCAATGAGCAGTTCTTC. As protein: CSATPFLGTSGRSSPNEQFF.

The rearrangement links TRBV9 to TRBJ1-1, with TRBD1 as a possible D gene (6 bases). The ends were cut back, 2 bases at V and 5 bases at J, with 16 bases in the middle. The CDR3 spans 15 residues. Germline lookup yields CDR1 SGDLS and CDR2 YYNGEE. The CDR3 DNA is TGTGCCAGCAGCGTCCAGTTTACAGGGCATACTGAAGCTTTCTTT. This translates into CASSVQFTGHTEAFF.

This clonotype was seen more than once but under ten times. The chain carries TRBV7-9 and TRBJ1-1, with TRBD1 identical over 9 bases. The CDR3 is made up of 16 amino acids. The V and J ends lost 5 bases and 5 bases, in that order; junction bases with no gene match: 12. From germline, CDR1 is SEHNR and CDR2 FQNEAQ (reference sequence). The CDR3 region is CASSPVAWTGETEAFF. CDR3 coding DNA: TGTGCCAGCAGCCCCGTCGCCTGGACAGGGGAGACTGAAGCTTTCTTT.

CDR3 loop: CASSSSRDSLAKNIQYF. The CDR3 coding sequence is TGTGCCAGCAGCTCGTCCCGGGACAGCCTAGCCAAAAACATTCAGTACTTC. The gene calls are TRBV13 and TRBJ2-4; 7 bases agree with TRBD1. Germline trimming cut 4 bases from V and 0 bases from J; bases unmatched to any gene: 9. Per germline, CDR1 PRHDT and CDR2 FYEKMQ (reference sequence). The CDR3 has 17 residues.

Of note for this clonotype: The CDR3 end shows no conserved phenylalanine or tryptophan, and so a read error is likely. The CDR3 region is CASSFGTGNYEQYL. CDR3 DNA: TGTGCCAGCAGCTTTGGGACAGGCAACTACGAGCAGTACCTC. The chain has TRBV5-8 and TRBJ2-7, with TRBD1 identical over 8 bases. The CDR3 loop spans 14 amino acids. Germline V CDR1 and CDR2: SGHTS, YDEGEE. The V gene end was trimmed by 2 bases and the J gene end by 3 bases; junction bases not matched to a gene: 4.